Listed below are T cell receptor beta chains from one sample, sequenced in a study of blood T cell repertoires in COVID-19. Method: immunoSEQ multiplex PCR; TCRdb's copy keeps in-frame clones and lacks some. The sample has tens of thousands of clones, 90% seen once. Material: peripheral blood. Source of these receptors: a human donor in a cohort sampled during active COVID-19. Each CDR3 is given with its conserved first and last residue.

J gene,V gene,CDR3 protein
TRBJ2-1,TRBV27,CASSTLAGSGNEQFF
TRBJ2-1,TRBV24-1,CATSDLRGQGFNEQFF
TRBJ2-1,TRBV7-8,CASSPLDGSFNEQFF
TRBJ1-3,TRBV18,CASSPPVSPGNTIYF
TRBJ2-1,TRBV7-3,CASSPVQGGNEQFF
TRBJ2-2,TRBV10-1,CASSESTSVGGPYTGELFF
TRBJ2-3,TRBV10-3,CAIRVLSTDTQYF
TRBJ1-5,TRBV30,CAWSFEGRGPTSNQPQHF
TRBJ2-7,TRBV27,CASRRGGNSYEQYF
TRBJ2-7,TRBV6-6,CASRKPGQGTEQYF
TRBJ2-7,TRBV3-1/TRBV3-2,CASSQDLRLNFGEQYF